Presented here are 14 T cell receptor beta chains from one specimen sequenced in a study of blood T cell repertoires in COVID-19. Method: immunoSEQ multiplex PCR; TCRdb's copy keeps in-frame clones and lacks some. The data show about 140,000 clones, around 82% seen once. The sample was PBMCs or T cells enriched from blood (not recorded which). The source of these receptors is a man in his forties with acute COVID-19.

The V and J genes are TRBV29-1 and TRBJ2-1; TRBD2 might be the D (6 bases). CDR1 is SQVTM and CDR2 is ANQGSEA in the germline V gene. The CDR3 length is 17 residues. Trimming removed 2 bases at V and 0 bases at J, with 17 bases between. Written as DNA, the CDR3 is TGCAGCGTTGAAATCGGGGGTTTGCGGACCTCCTACAATGAGCAGTTCTTC. Protein sequence: CSVEIGGLRTSYNEQFF.

The CDR3 sequence: CASSGQGSYNYGYTF. In DNA, the CDR3 is TGTGCCAGCAGCGGGCAGGGTTCATACAACTATGGCTACACCTTC. The gene calls are TRBV5-6 and TRBJ1-2, with TRBD1 as a possible D gene (5 bases). Trimming took 4 bases from V and 2 from J, leaving 15 bases between them. CDR3 length: 15 residues. Germline values: CDR1 SGHDT, CDR2 YYEEEE. Variable domain in full (rest from reference TRBV5-6 and TRBJ1-2): DAGVTQSPTHLIKTRGQQVTLRCSPKSGHDTVSWYQQALGQGPQFIFQYYEEEERQRGNFPDRFSGHQFPNYSSELNVNALLLGDSALYLCASSGQGSYNYGYTFGSGTRLTVV.

The chain employs TRBV5-6 and TRBJ2-5; D not certain. V dropped 1 base and J dropped 5 bases, with 9 bases sitting between them. The CDR3 is 13 amino acids. The germline V gene has CDR1 SGHDT and CDR2 YYEEEE. Here the CDR3 DNA reads TGTGCCAGCAGCTTGCAATCCGGGGAGACCCAGTACTTC. Protein product: CASSLQSGETQYF.

This rearrangement joins TRBV30 to TRBJ1-2; D is unresolved. V shed 0 bases and J shed 5 bases, with 16 bases lying between them. The CDR3 loop spans 15 amino acids. The germline V gene encodes CDR1 GTSNPN and CDR2 SVGIG (reference sequence). CDR3 in DNA: TGTGCCTGGAGTGTACCGGAGGACGGGAAGTATGGCTACACCTTC. It specifies CAWSVPEDGKYGYTF.

In its sample, this clone was seen a few times. The rearrangement links TRBV5-1 to TRBJ2-5; weak D call: TRBD2 (5 bases). Germline CDR1 SGHRS, CDR2 YFSETQ. The CDR3 sequence is 16 residues long. Between the trimmed V and J ends, which lost 0 bases and 3 bases, there was a span of 15 bases. CDR3 sequence reads: CASSLVEGEGEETQYF. The CDR3 DNA is TGCGCCAGCAGCTTGGTCGAGGGAGAGGGAGAAGAGACCCAGTACTTC.

V is TRBV9 and J is TRBJ1-1, with D unresolved. The CDR3 runs 13 residues. Germline CDR1 reads SGDLS; CDR2 reads YYNGEE. Trimming left V 0 bases short and J 1 base short, with 4 bases between. CDR3 residues: CASSVGPNTEAFF. DNA of the CDR3: TGTGCCAGCAGCGTAGGGCCGAACACTGAAGCTTTCTTT. The full variable domain, completed using reference TRBV9 and TRBJ1-1, is DSGVTQTPKHLITATGQRVTLRCSPRSGDLSVYWYQQSLDQGLQFLIQYYNGEERAKGNILERFSAQQFPDLHSELNLSSLELGDSALYFCASSVGPNTEAFFGQGTRLTVV.

The rearrangement links TRBV7-9 to TRBJ2-1; D is ambiguous. Germline-derived CDR1 and CDR2 are SEHNR and FQNEAQ (reference sequence). Trimming stripped 8 bases from V and 0 bases from J, with 11 bases between. The CDR3 contains 14 residues. CDR3 amino acids: CASLGGSSYNEQFF. Written as DNA, the CDR3 is TGTGCCAGCCTTGGCGGAAGCTCCTACAATGAGCAGTTCTTC.

The V call is TRBV4-1, the J call TRBJ2-7; 9 nucleotides agree with TRBD1. This CDR3 contains 15 residues. CDR1 and CDR2 from the germline V gene are MGHRA and YSYEKL. Trimming removed 4 bases from V and 4 bases from J; junction bases left unmatched: 8. The CDR3 loop reads CASSLTGTGSYEQYF. CDR3 nucleotides: TGCGCCAGCAGCCTTACCGGGACAGGGAGTTACGAGCAGTACTTC.

The chain couples TRBV10-1 to TRBJ2-1, with D uncertain. Germline CDR1 and CDR2: WNHNN and SYGVQD (reference sequence). There are 15 residues in the CDR3. V was clipped by 3 bases and J by 2 bases, with 11 bases between them. The CDR3 DNA follows: TGCGCCAGCAGTGAATCAAGCAGGACCTACAATGAGCAGTTCTTC. This gives the protein CASSESSRTYNEQFF.

The chain uses TRBV3-1 (or the pseudogene TRBV3-2) and TRBJ2-7; 10 bases are shared with TRBD1. Trimming took 4 bases from V and 5 from J; bases not matched to a gene: 14. The CDR3 totals 17 residues. Germline V gene data show CDR1 as LGHDT and CDR2 as YNNKEL (reference sequence). CDR3 protein: CASSRADRGRGRNEQYF. CDR3 DNA sequence: TGTGCCAGCAGCCGGGCCGACAGGGGGCGCGGAAGAAACGAGCAGTACTTC.

The V gene is TRBV4-2, the J gene TRBJ2-7; D might be TRBD1 (6 bases). CDR1 is LGHNA, CDR2 YNFKEQ, per germline. V was cut by 0 bases and J by 4 bases, with 31 bases left in between. The CDR3 has 21 amino acids. The CDR3 DNA sequence: TGTGCCAGCAGCCAAGAGGCCGGGACACCCGCCTTGGAGGACAGCTCTTACGAGCAGTACTTC. Translating it yields CASSQEAGTPALEDSSYEQYF.

This chain joins TRBV28 and TRBJ2-7, with TRBD1 as a possible D gene (5 bases). The V gene lost 4 bases and the J gene lost 6 bases, with 22 bases spanning the gap. The germline V gene has CDR1 MDHEN and CDR2 SYDVKM. This CDR3 contains 16 residues. DNA of the CDR3: TGTGCCAGCAGTTCGAAAAGTACAGGCTTCCGGGTCGAGCAGTACTTC. It encodes CASSSKSTGFRVEQYF.

The chain links TRBV6-5 to TRBJ1-2, with no clear D. From germline, CDR1 is MNHEY and CDR2 SVGAGI. The length of the CDR3 is 12 residues. Trimming took 6 bases from V and 8 from J, leaving 13 bases between them. The CDR3 DNA reads TGTGCCAGCAGGCGACCTGGAGGGGGCTACACCTTC. Protein sequence: CASRRPGGGYTF.

The chain employs TRBV2 and TRBJ1-5; no reliable D call. The germline CDR1 and CDR2 sequences are SNHLY and FYNNEI. V lost 7 bases and J 4 bases, leaving 17 bases between the germline ends. The CDR3 is 15 amino acids. For the CDR3, the DNA is TGTGCCAGCACCCCAGATGGGGAGCTTAATCAGCCCCAGCATTTT. This codes for CASTPDGELNQPQHF. Filled out from reference TRBV2 and TRBJ1-5, the complete variable domain reads EPEVTQTPSHQVTQMGQEVILRCVPISNHLYFYWYRQILGQKVEFLVSFYNNEISEKSEIFDDQFSVERPDGSNFTLKIRSTKLEDSAMYFCASTPDGELNQPQHFGDGTRLSIL.